Listed here are 7 T cell receptor beta chains from one sample, sequenced in a study of neurological immune-mediated disorders. TCRdb reanalysed the 5' RACE reads using MiXCR and keeps one entry per CDR3 protein. The data hold about 50,000 distinct CDR3 sequences, with approximately 3.3% observed a single time. The specimen sequenced was PBMCs. These receptors were collected from a man in his forties with multiple sclerosis.

The sample holds many counts of this clonotype. V is TRBV20-1 and J is TRBJ2-3, with TRBD2 matching over 16 bases. The CDR3 totals 19 residues. With V trimmed by 2 bases and J by 0 bases, 8 bases remained unmatched. The germline CDR1 and CDR2 sequences are DFQATT and SNEGSKA (reference sequence). CDR3 region: CSARPGLAGGPLSTDTQYF. CDR3 in DNA: TGCAGTGCTAGACCGGGACTAGCGGGGGGGCCGCTTAGCACAGATACGCAGTATTTT.

Many counts were recorded for this clonotype. The J gene is TRBJ2-5, the V gene TRBV20-1; 8 nucleotides agree with TRBD1. This CDR3 has 15 amino acids. Germline V gene data show CDR1 as DFQATT and CDR2 as SNEGSKA (reference sequence). V lost 0 bases and J lost 5; bases outside the gene matches: 8. CDR3 in amino acids: CSARDWGQAVETQYF. The CDR3, as DNA: TGCAGTGCTAGAGATTGGGGACAGGCGGTTGAGACCCAGTACTTC.

This clonotype showed up many times. The V and J genes are TRBV5-1 and TRBJ1-6; 8 bases map to TRBD1. The CDR3 runs 15 residues. Germline V gene sequence: CDR1 SGHRS, CDR2 YFSETQ. V shed 3 bases and J 7 bases; nucleotides not matched to a gene: 6. The CDR3 region is CASSSDRVENSPLHF. The CDR3 DNA sequence: TGCGCCAGCAGCTCGGACAGGGTGGAGAATTCACCCCTCCACTTT.

This clonotype was counted many times. The chain uses TRBV3-1 and TRBJ2-7; D is uncertain. V lost 5 bases to trimming and J lost 7 bases, with 9 bases between them. The CDR3 length is 11 residues. The germline gives CDR1 LGHDT, CDR2 YNNKEL (reference sequence). As DNA, the CDR3 is TGTGCCAGCAGCTCGTATGGGGAGCAGTACTTC. It yields the protein CASSSYGEQYF.

This clonotype was seen at least ten times. This sequence joins TRBV12-3 or TRBV12-4 and TRBJ1-4; D gene uncertain. The V end was cut by 1 base, the J end by 12 bases, with 9 bases between. The CDR3 covers 12 residues. CDR3 amino acids: CASSLVPKELFF. CDR3 bases: TGTGCCAGCAGTTTAGTTCCAAAGGAACTGTTTTTT.

This clonotype occurred once. It may be a read error: a sequence one base away is much more abundant. Lacking the conserved final phenylalanine or tryptophan, this CDR3 likely reflects a read error. The chain couples TRBV2 to TRBJ1-2, with a possible D match to TRBD1 (6 bases). Germline V CDR1 and CDR2: SNHLY, FYNNEI. This CDR3 is 14 amino acids long. Trimming left V 6 bases short and J 5 bases short, with 16 bases between. The CDR3 sequence is CASRESGQMYGYTC. The CDR3, as DNA: TGTGCCAGCAGGGAAAGCGGACAGATGTATGGCTACACCTGC.

This clonotype was observed at least ten times. This chain joins TRBV6-5 and TRBJ2-5, with D hard to call. The CDR3 length is 12 residues. Germline loops: CDR1 MNHEY, CDR2 SVGAGI. The germline V and J ends were trimmed by 9 bases and 3 bases, with 11 bases remaining between them. The CDR3 nucleotides read TGTGCCAGTGGACGGACCGAAGAGACCCAGTACTTC. It translates to CASGRTEETQYF.